This TCR beta chain was captured by sequencing in a study of T cells after yellow fever vaccination. Study conclusions and caveats: Most primary-vaccination clones reappeared after the booster (approximately 97% CD4, 75% to 90% CD8). A faster peak, day 5 versus 15, was reached by the weaker secondary response.

Germline-derived CDR1 and CDR2 are SGHRS and YFSETQ. V was trimmed by 3 bases and J by 2 bases, leaving 11 bases between them. The CDR3 loop spans 14 amino acids. Universal primer sites and UMIs were introduced during 5'RACE template-switching synthesis of TCR cDNA. TCRdb fed the 5' RACE reads into MiXCR, producing one record per CDR3 protein. The table records a few hundred thousand distinct CDR3 sequences, roughly 8.4% of them present only once. This clonotype was recorded at least ten times. Antigen: not known. V gene TRBV5-1 combines with J gene TRBJ1-1; D remains unclear. The input for sequencing was PBMCs, taken around 45 days after the first yellow fever vaccination. The source of this sequence is a man aged 18-30 years who received the YFV17D yellow fever vaccine. CDR3 bases: TGCGCCAGCAGCTCCGGTGCGGTTAACACTGAAGCTTTCTTT. Translation gives CASSSGAVNTEAFF.